This T cell receptor (beta chain) was recorded in a study of CD8+ T cells in alopecia areata. Turning to the study itself: Those treated were given oral tofacitinib at 5 to 10 mg twice daily. General study points: Scalp sample sequencing also detects resident alphabeta T cells of normal skin. Lesional scalp displayed greater clonality than normal scalp, most notably in alopecia totalis/universalis.

Lesional scalp punch biopsies and peripheral blood came from alopecia areata patients. Germline V gene lookup returns CDR1 ENHRY and CDR2 SYGVKD. V lost 2 bases to trimming and J lost 2 bases, with 3 bases between them. The CDR3 is made up of 12 amino acids. Following extraction, RNA underwent reverse transcription to cDNA, which served as the sequencing template. Profiling relied on immunoSEQ multiplex PCR, and the TCRdb table lists in-frame clones only, not all of them. The sample lists more than 200,000 clones, 65% to 70% seen once, with more than 0.95% in the top ten. This clone was seen a handful of times. Its antigen is undetermined.

The sample was CD4+ T cells sorted from blood, taken at week 0. The source is a human donor with alopecia areata. The V call is TRBV10-3, the J call TRBJ1-1, with unresolved D. DNA for the CDR3: TGTGCCATCAGTGAGACAAACACTGAAGCTTTCTTT. Its protein is CAISETNTEAFF.